Presented here are 10 T cell receptor beta chains from one specimen sequenced in a study of blood T cell repertoires in COVID-19. Some clones are missing from TCRdb's copy, which holds only in-frame ones; the method was immunoSEQ multiplex PCR. The profile shows about 160,000 clones, about four fifths of them singletons. Sequences were obtained from PBMCs or T cells enriched from blood (not recorded which). The origin of the receptors is a man in his 60s who had recovered from COVID-19.

The chain combines TRBV30 with TRBJ2-7; D uncertain. This CDR3 spans 12 amino acids. Germline V CDR1 and CDR2: GTSNPN, SVGIG (reference sequence). The V gene lost 2 bases and the J gene lost 4 bases, with 9 bases spanning the gap. CDR3 DNA sequence: TGTGCCTGGAGTATTAATCTTTACGAGCAGTACTTC. It is translated as CAWSINLYEQYF.

The chain couples TRBV9 to TRBJ1-1; D may be TRBD1 (5 bases). CDR1 SGDLS and CDR2 YYNGEE come from the germline V gene. This CDR3 contains 13 residues. V was pared by 2 bases and J by 6 bases, with 11 bases between. The CDR3 region has the DNA TGTGCCAGCAGCGTCGGGGGGGTCGCTGAAGCTTTCTTT. It is translated as CASSVGGVAEAFF.

This rearrangement joins TRBV6-5 to TRBJ2-7; 7 nucleotides match TRBD1. The germline V gene encodes CDR1 MNHEY and CDR2 SVGAGI. The CDR3 runs to 13 residues. Trimming at V came to 6 bases and at J to 4 bases, leaving 6 bases not matched to a gene. CDR3 bases: TGTGCCAGCAGGCTTACACAGGGGTACGAGCAGTACTTC. It specifies CASRLTQGYEQYF.

In nucleotides, the CDR3 is TGTGCCAGCGGAGAGGACAGGGTAGCTGTCGGCAATCAGCCCCAGCATTTT. As protein: CASGEDRVAVGNQPQHF. This chain joins TRBV28 and TRBJ1-5; 8 positions agree with TRBD1. Trimming took 8 bases from V and 2 from J; bases not matched to a gene: 14. The CDR3 extends over 17 amino acids. Germline CDR1 and CDR2: MDHEN and SYDVKM.

The gene calls are TRBV6-1 and TRBJ1-4, with D possibly matching TRBD1 (5 bases). The CDR3 is 16 amino acids. The germline V and J ends were trimmed by 3 bases and 5 bases, with 16 bases remaining between them. The germline CDR1 and CDR2 sequences are MNHNS and SASEGT. CDR3 nucleotide sequence: TGTGCCAGCAGTGATGGCGGCTCCGGGGGAAATGAAAAACTGTTTTTT. Encoded protein: CASSDGGSGGNEKLFF.

The gene calls are TRBV5-5 and TRBJ2-7, with 7 bases that match TRBD1. CDR1 and CDR2 from the germline V gene are SGHKS and YYEKEE (reference sequence). The CDR3 is made up of 14 amino acids. Trimming removed 7 bases from V and 5 bases from J; junction bases left unmatched: 12. The CDR3 region has the DNA TGTGCCAGCGATGGGACCGGACAGGTCCACGAGCAGTACTTC. Translating gives CASDGTGQVHEQYF.

V gene TRBV2 combines with J gene TRBJ1-4; no reliable D call. Germline V gives CDR1 SNHLY, CDR2 FYNNEI. CDR3 size: 14 residues. V lost 7 bases and J lost 8, with 17 bases in between. This chain's CDR3 is CASNVLGREEKLFF. CDR3 nucleotides: TGTGCCAGCAACGTCCTGGGAAGGGAGGAAAAACTGTTTTTT.

This sequence joins TRBV27 and TRBJ2-3; 8 bases align to TRBD2. CDR3 length: 15 amino acids. Trimming removed 1 base from V and 3 bases from J; junction bases left unmatched: 3. Germline CDR1 is MNHEY and CDR2 is SMNVEV (reference sequence). As DNA, the CDR3 is TGTGCCAGCAGTTTATGGCGGGGGGTTACAGATACGCAGTATTTT. It encodes CASSLWRGVTDTQYF.

The chain combines TRBV11-3 with TRBJ1-1; 8 nucleotides align to TRBD1. The V and J ends lost 2 bases and 6 bases, in that order; junction bases with no gene match: 20. The CDR3 consists of 19 residues. Germline loops: CDR1 SGHNT, CDR2 YENEEA. The CDR3 DNA reads as TGTGCCAGCAGCTTACTTTCCCCCTCTGCCAGGGGGCGTATTTCTGAAGCTTTCTTT. It translates to CASSLLSPSARGRISEAFF.

The chain's CDR3 is CASKRPGDPGELFF. CDR3 bases: TGTGCCAGCAAGCGTCCGGGAGATCCCGGGGAGCTGTTTTTT. The rearrangement uses TRBV2 and TRBJ2-2, with D tentatively TRBD2 (6 bases). This CDR3 has 14 amino acids. Between the trimmed V and J ends, which lost 7 bases and 6 bases, there was a span of 15 bases. The germline V gene encodes CDR1 SNHLY and CDR2 FYNNEI.